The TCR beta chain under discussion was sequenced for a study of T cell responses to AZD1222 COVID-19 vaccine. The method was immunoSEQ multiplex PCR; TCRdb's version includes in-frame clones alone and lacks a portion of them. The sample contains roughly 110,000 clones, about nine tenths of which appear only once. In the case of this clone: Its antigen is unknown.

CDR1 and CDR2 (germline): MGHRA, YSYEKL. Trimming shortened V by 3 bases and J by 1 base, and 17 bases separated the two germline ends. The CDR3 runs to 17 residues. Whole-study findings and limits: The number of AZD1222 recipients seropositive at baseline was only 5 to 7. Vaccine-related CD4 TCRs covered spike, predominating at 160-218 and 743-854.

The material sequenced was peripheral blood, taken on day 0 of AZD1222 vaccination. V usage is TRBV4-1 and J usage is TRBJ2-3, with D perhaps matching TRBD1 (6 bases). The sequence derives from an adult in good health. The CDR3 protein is CASSHPSVGAGTDTQYF. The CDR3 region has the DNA TGCGCCAGCAGCCACCCCTCAGTGGGGGCCGGCACAGATACGCAGTATTTT.